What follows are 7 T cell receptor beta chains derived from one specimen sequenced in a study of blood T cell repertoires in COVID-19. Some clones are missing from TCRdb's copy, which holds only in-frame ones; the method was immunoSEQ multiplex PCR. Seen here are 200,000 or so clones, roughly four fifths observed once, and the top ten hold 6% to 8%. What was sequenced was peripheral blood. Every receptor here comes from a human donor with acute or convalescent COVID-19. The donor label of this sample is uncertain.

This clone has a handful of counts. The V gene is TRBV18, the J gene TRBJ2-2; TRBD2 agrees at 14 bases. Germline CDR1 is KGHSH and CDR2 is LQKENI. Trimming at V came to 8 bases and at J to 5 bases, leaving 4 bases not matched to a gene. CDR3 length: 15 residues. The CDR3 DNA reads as TGTGCCAGCCCAGGACTAGCGGGAGGAACCGGGGAGCTGTTTTTT. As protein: CASPGLAGGTGELFF. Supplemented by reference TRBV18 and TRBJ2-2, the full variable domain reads NAGVMQNPRHLVRRRGQEARLRCSPMKGHSHVYWYRQLPEEGLKFMVYLQKENIIDESGMPKERFSAEFPKEGPSILRIQQVVRGDSAAYFCASPGLAGGTGELFFGEGSRLTVL.

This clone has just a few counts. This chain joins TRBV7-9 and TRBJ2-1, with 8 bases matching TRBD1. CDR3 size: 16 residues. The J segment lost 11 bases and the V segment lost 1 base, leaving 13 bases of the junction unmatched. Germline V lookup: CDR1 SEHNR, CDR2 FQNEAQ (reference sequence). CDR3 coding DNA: TGTGCCAGCAGCTTAGATTCAGGGGGCGCCCCGAGAAAGCAGTTCTTC. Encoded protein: CASSLDSGGAPRKQFF.

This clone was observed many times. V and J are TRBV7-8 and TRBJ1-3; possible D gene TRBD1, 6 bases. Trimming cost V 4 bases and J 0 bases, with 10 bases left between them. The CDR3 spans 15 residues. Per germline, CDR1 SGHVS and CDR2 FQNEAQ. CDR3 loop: CASSSGHFSGNTIYF. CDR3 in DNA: TGTGCCAGCAGCTCGGGACACTTCTCTGGAAACACCATATATTTT.

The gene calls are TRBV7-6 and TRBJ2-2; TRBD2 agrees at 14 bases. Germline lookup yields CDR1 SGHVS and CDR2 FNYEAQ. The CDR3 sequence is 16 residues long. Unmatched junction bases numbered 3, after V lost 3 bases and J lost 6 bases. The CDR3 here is CASSLGTSGSPGELFF. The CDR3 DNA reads TGTGCCAGCAGCTTGGGGACTAGCGGGAGTCCCGGGGAGCTGTTTTTT.

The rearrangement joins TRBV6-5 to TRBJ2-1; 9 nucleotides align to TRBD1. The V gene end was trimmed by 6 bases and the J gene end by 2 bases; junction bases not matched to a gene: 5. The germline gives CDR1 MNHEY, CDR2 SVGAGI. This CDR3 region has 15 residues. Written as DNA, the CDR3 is TGTGCCAGCAGGGAGGGACAGGGTGCCTACAATGAGCAGTTCTTC. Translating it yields CASREGQGAYNEQFF.

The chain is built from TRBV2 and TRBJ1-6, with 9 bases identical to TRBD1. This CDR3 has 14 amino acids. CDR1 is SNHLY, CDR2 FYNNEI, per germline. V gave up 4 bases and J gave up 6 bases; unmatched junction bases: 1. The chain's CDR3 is CASSVTGGNSPLHF. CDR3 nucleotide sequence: TGTGCCAGCAGTGTGACAGGGGGTAATTCACCCCTCCACTTT.

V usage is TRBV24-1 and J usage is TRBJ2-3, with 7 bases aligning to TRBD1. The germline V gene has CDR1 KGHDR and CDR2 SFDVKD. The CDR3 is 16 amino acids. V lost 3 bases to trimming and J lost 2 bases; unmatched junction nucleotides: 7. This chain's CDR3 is CATSDRDRISTDTQYF. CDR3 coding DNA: TGTGCCACCAGTGATAGGGACAGAATCTCCACAGATACGCAGTATTTT.